The clone carrying this T cell receptor (beta chain) came up a few times. Its specificity is not known. Each patient's relapse followed autologous stem cell transplantation, and brentuximab vedotin exposure varied. These data belong to a study of PD-1 blockade in classical Hodgkin lymphoma. The wider study: Patients were dosed intravenously with nivolumab at 3 mg/kg every 2 weeks. Study-level results: Patients with an early start, nivolumab under 1 year after ASCT, were excluded. Before treatment, complete responders showed about the same diversity as newly diagnosed patients.

The table came from immunoSEQ multiplex PCR; TCRdb's copy has only in-frame clones and leaves some out. The data contain under 30,000 clones, just over 70% of them seen just once; the ten biggest clones take up almost 4%. The V end lost 2 bases, the J end lost 2 bases, and 15 bases lay between the germline ends. This CDR3 contains 16 residues. Germline V gene lookup returns CDR1 SEHNR and CDR2 FQNEAQ (reference sequence). The sequence was obtained from a human donor with classical Hodgkin lymphoma. The material sequenced was peripheral blood mononuclear cells (PBMCs), taken before the second cycle of nivolumab. J is TRBJ2-5 and V is TRBV7-9, with D possibly being TRBD2 (5 bases). CDR3 loop: CASSLTASLNQETQYF. The DNA of the CDR3 is TGTGCCAGCAGCTTAACGGCTAGCCTCAATCAAGAGACCCAGTACTTC.